This T cell receptor (beta chain) was sequenced for a study of control samples from healthy donors and cancer patients. Method: immunoSEQ multiplex PCR; TCRdb's copy keeps in-frame clones and lacks some. The profile covers about 44,000 clones, with about 90% appearing a single time and more than 8.5% taken by the ten largest. This CDR3 contains 12 residues. V shed 5 bases and J shed 7 bases, with 6 bases lying between them. Germline loops: CDR1 SEHNR, CDR2 FQNEAQ (reference sequence). This TCR was recovered from a woman aged 55-75 years with lung cancer. The V and J genes are TRBV7-9 and TRBJ1-6; D gene unclear. Sequencing input: PBMCs. The CDR3 loop reads CASSIQNSPLHF. CDR3 coding DNA: TGTGCCAGCAGCATCCAAAATTCACCCCTCCACTTT.